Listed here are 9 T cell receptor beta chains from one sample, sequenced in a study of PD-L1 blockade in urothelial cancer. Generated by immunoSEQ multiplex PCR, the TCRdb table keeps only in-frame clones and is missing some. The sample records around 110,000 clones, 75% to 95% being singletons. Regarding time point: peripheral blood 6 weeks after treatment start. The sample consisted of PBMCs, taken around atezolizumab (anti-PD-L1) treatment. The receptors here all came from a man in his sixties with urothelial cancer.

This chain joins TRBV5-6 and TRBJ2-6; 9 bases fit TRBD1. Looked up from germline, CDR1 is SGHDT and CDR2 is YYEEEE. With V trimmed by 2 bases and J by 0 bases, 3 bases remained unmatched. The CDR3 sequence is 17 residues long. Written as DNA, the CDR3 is TGTGCCAGCAGCTTTTGGGACAGGGCCTCTGGGGCCAACGTCCTGACTTTC. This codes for CASSFWDRASGANVLTF.

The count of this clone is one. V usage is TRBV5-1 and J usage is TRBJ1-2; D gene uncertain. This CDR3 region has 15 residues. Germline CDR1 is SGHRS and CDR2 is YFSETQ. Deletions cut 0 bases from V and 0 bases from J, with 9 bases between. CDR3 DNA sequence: TGCGCCAGCAGCTTGGGGGCCAGCTCTAACTATGGCTACACCTTC. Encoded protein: CASSLGASSNYGYTF.

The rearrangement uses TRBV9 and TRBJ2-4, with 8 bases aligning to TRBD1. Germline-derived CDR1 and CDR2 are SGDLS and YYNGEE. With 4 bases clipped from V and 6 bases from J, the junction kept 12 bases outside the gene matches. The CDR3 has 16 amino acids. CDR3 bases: TGTGCCAGCAGCCCCCGCACAGGGGGACCTTTAAACATTCAGTACTTC. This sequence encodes CASSPRTGGPLNIQYF.

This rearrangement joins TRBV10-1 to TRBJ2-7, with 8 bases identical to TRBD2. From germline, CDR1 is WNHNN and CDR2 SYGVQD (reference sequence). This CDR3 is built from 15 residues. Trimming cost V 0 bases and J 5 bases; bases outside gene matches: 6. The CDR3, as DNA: TGCGCCAGCAGTGAGTCGAGTAGCGGGATCAACGAGCAGTACTTC. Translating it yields CASSESSSGINEQYF.

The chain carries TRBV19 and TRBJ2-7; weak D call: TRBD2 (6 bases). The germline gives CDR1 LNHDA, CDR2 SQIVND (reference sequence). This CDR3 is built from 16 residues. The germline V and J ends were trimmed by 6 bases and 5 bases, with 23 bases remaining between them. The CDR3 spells CASSDRGTSHIDEQYF. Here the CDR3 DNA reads TGTGCCAGTAGCGATCGAGGGACTTCTCATATCGACGAGCAGTACTTC.

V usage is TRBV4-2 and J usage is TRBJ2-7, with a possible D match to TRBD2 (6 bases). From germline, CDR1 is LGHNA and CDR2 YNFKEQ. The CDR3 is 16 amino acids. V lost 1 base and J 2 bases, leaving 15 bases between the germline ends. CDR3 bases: TGTGCCAGCAGCCAAGTGGGCGGGACGGGTACCTACGAGCAGTACTTC. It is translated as CASSQVGGTGTYEQYF.

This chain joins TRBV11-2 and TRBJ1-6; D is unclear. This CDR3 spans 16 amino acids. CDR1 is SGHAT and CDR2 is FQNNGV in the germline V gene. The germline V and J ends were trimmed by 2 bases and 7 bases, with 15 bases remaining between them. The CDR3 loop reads CASSLMDTSGNSPLHF. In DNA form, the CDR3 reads TGTGCCAGCAGCTTAATGGATACGAGCGGCAATTCACCCCTCCACTTT.

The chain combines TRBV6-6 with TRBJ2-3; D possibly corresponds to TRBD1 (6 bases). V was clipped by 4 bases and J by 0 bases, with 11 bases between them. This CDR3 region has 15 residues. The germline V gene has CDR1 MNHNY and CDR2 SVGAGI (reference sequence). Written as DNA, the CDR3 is TGTGCCAGCAGTTTTTCAGGGGTTAGCACAGATACGCAGTATTTT. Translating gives CASSFSGVSTDTQYF.

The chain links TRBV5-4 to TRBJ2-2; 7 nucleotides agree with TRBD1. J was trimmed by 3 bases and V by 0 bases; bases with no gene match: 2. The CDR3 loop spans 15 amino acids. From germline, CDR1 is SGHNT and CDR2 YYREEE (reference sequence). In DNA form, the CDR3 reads TGTGCCAGCAGCTTGGTGCAGGGGGACACCGGGGAGCTGTTTTTT. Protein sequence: CASSLVQGDTGELFF.